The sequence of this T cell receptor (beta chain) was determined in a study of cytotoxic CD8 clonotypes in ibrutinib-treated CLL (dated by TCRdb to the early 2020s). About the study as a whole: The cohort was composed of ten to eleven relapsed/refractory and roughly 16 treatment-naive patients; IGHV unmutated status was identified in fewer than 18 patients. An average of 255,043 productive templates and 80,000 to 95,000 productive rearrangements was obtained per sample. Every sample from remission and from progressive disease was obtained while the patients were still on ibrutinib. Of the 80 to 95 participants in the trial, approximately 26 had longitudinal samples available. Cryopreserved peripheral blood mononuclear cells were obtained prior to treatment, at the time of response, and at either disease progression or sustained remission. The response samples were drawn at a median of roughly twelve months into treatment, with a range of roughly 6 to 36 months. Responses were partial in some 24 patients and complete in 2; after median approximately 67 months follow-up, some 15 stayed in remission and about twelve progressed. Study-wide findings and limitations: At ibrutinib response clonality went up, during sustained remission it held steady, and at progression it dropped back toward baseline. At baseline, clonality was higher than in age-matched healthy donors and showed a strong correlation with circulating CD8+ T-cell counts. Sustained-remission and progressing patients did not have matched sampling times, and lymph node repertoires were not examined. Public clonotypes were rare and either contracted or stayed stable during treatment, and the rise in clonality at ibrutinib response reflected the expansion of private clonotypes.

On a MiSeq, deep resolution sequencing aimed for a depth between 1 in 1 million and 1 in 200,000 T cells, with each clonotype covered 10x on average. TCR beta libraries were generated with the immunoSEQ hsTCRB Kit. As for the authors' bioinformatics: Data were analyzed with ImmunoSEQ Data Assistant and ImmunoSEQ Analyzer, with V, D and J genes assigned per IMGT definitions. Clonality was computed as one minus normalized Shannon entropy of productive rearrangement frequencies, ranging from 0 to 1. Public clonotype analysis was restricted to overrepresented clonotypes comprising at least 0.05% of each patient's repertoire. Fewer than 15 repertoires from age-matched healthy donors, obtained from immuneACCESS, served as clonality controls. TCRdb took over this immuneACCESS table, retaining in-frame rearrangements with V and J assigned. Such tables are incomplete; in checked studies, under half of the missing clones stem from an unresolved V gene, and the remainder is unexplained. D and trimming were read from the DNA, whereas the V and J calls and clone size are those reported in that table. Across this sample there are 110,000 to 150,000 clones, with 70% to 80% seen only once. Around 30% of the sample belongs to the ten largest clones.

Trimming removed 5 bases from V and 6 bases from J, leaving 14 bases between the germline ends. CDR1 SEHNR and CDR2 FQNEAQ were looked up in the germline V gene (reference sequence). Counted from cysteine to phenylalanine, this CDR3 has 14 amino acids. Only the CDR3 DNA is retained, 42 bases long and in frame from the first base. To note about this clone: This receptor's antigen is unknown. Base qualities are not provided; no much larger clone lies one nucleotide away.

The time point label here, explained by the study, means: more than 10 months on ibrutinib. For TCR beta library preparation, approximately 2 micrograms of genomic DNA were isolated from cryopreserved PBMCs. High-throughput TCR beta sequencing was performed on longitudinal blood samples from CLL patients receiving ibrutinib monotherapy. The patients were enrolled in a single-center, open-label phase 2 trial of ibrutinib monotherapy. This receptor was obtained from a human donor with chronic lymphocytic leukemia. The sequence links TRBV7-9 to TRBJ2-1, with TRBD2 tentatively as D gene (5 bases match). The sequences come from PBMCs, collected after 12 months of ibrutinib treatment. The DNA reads TGTGCCAGCAGCCCGATAGAGGGTGGCAATGAGCAGTTCTTC. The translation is CASSPIEGGNEQFF.